The present T cell receptor (beta chain) was sequenced within a study of T cells after yellow fever vaccination. Looking at the study overall: Fractions with few cells were prepared using SMART-Seq v4 Ultra Low Input. Broader study findings: A large majority of primary-vaccination clones showed up again after the booster (approximately 96% CD4, around 90% CD8). Abundant bulk-derived clonotypes could contaminate FACS-sorted repertoires. Clonotypes shared by both compartments, CD4 and CD8, made up a small share.

This clonotype has just a few counts. Its specificity is unknown. The junction does not match germline at one end; this may be a read error. Germline-derived CDR1 and CDR2 are SGHDT and YYEEEE. The CDR3 contains 13 residues. TCRdb re-analysed the 5' RACE reads in MiXCR, keeping a single row per CDR3 protein. In the table there are some 110,000 distinct CDR3 sequences, 8% to 9.5% of which are singletons. The receptor was derived from a man aged 25 to 45 who received the YFV17D yellow fever vaccine. V is TRBV5-6 and J is TRBJ1-5, with D possibly TRBD1 on 6 matching bases. The sample here was CD8+ T cells sorted from PBMCs, taken 45 days after the yellow fever booster vaccination. The CDR3 sequence is CASTLGASQPQHF. In nucleotides, the CDR3 is TGTGCCAGCACCTTGGGGGCTAGTCAGCCCCAGCATTTT.